This T cell receptor beta chain derives from a study of blood T cell repertoires in COVID-19. At the level of the study: T cells, B-cell-depleted T cells, or PBMCs supplied cDNA or gDNA.

V was clipped by 1 base and J by 2 bases, with 12 bases between them. The CDR3 has 15 amino acids. CDR1 is SEHNR and CDR2 is FQNEAQ in the germline V gene (reference sequence). Original analysis: Amplification with reference gene primers provided the estimates of nucleated cell counts. Assay used: immunoSEQ multiplex PCR; TCRdb lists only in-frame clones, some missing. The V and J calls and clone size were taken over from that table, and D and trimming were inferred from the DNA. The sample includes about 98,000 clones, approximately 86% of them seen just once. This TCR came from a man aged 45-65 years with acute or convalescent COVID-19. The gene calls are TRBV7-9 and TRBJ2-7; D is perhaps TRBD1 (5 bases). Sample: peripheral blood. The CDR3 sequence is CASSLGATAPYEQYF. The CDR3 DNA is TGTGCCAGCAGCTTAGGCGCGACAGCTCCCTACGAGCAGTACTTC.